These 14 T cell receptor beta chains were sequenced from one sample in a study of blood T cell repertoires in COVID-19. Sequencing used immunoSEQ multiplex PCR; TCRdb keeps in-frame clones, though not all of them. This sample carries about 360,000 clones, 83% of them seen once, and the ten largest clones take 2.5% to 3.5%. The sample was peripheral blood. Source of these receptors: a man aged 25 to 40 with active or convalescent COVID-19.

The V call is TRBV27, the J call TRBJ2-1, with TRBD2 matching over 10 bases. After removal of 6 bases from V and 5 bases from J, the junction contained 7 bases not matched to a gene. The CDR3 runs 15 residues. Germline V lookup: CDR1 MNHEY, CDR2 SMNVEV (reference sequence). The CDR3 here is CASSPLAGPNNEQFF. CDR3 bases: TGTGCCAGCAGCCCACTAGCGGGGCCTAACAATGAGCAGTTCTTC.

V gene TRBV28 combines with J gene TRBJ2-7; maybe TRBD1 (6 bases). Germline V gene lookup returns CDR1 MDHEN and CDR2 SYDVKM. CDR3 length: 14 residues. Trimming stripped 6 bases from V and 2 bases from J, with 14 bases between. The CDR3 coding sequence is TGTGCCAGCAGGACTACAGGGACCACCTACGAGCAGTACTTC. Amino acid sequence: CASRTTGTTYEQYF.

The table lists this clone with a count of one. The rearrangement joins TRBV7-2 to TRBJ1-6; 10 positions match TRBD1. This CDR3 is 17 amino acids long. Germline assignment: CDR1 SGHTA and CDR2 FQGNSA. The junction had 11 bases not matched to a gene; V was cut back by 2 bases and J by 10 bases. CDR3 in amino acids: CASSLQPDRGKKSPLHF. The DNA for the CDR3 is TGTGCCAGCAGCTTACAACCGGACAGGGGGAAGAAATCACCCCTCCACTTT.

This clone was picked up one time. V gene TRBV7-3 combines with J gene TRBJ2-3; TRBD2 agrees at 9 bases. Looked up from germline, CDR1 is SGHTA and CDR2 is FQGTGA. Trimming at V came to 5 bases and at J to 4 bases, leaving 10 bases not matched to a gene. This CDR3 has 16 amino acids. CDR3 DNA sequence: TGTGCCAGCAGCCCCAGGGTAGCGGGGGCCCCAGATACGCAGTATTTT. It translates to CASSPRVAGAPDTQYF.

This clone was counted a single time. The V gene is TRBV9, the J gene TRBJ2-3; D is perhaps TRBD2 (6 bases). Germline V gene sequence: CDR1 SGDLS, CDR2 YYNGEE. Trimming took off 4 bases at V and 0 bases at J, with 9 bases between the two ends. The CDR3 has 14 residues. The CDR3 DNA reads TGTGCCAGCAGCCCCGGGGGTAGCACAGATACGCAGTATTTT. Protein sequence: CASSPGGSTDTQYF.

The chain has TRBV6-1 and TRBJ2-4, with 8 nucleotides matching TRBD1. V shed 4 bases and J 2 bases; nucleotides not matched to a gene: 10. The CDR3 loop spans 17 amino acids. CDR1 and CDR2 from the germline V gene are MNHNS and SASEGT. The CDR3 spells CASSAGQGFQSKNIQYF. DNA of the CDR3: TGTGCCAGCAGTGCAGGACAGGGTTTTCAGTCCAAAAACATTCAGTACTTC.

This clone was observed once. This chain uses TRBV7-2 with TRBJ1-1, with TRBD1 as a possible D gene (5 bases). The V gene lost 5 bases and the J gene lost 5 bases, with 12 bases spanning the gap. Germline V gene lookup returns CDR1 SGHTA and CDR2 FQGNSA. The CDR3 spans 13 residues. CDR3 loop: CASSPQGRTEAFF. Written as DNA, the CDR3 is TGTGCCAGCAGCCCCCAGGGTCGGACTGAAGCTTTCTTT. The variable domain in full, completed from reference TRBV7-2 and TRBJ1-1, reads GAGVSQSPSNKVTEKGKDVELRCDPISGHTALYWYRQSLGQGLEFLIYFQGNSAPDKSGLPSDRFSAERTGGSVSTLTIQRTQQEDSAVYLCASSPQGRTEAFFGQGTRLTVV.

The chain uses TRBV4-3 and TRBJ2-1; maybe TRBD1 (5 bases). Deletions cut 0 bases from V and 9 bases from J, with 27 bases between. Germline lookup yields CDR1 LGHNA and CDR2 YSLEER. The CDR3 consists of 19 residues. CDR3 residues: CASSQDMDRTTISGVEQFF. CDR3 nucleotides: TGCGCCAGCAGCCAAGATATGGACCGGACAACCATATCTGGAGTTGAGCAGTTCTTC.

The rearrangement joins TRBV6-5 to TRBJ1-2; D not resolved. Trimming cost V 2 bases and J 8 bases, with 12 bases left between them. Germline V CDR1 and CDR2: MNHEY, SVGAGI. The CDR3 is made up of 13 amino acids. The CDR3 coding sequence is TGTGCCAGCAGTTACCGAGGCCCCAAGGGCTACACCTTC. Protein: CASSYRGPKGYTF.

The CDR3, as DNA: TGTGCCAGCAGCCAAGTGGGGCTAGCGTCCTACAATGAGCAGTTCTTC. This encodes CASSQVGLASYNEQFF. The rearrangement links TRBV14 to TRBJ2-1; the D gene is possibly TRBD2 (6 bases). The germline V and J ends were trimmed by 1 base and 1 base, with 11 bases remaining between them. The V gene's germline CDR1 is SGHDN and CDR2 FVKESK. This CDR3 spans 16 amino acids. The variable domain in full, completed from reference TRBV14 and TRBJ2-1, reads EAGVTQFPSHSVIEKGQTVTLRCDPISGHDNLYWYRRVMGKEIKFLLHFVKESKQDESGMPNNRFLAERTGGTYSTLKVQPAELEDSGVYFCASSQVGLASYNEQFFGPGTRLTVL.

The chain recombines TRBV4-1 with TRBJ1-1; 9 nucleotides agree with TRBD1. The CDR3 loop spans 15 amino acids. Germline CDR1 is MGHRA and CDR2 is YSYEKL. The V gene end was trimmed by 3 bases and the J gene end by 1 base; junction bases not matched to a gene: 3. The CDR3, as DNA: TGCGCCAGCAGCCATGGACAGGGGCCGAACACTGAAGCTTTCTTT. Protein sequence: CASSHGQGPNTEAFF.

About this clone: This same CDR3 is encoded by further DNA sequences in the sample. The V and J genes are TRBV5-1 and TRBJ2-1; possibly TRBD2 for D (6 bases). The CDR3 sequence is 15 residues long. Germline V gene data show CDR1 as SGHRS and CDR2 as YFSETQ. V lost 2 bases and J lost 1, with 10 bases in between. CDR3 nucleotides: TGCGCCAGCAGCTTCGGGACTCTGTCCTACAATGAGCAGTTCTTC. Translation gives CASSFGTLSYNEQFF.

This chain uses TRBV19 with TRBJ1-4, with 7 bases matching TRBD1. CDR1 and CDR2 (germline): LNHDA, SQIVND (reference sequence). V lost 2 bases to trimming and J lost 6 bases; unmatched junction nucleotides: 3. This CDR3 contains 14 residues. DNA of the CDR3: TGTGCCAGTAGTATACAGGGGGAGGATGAAAAACTGTTTTTT. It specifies CASSIQGEDEKLFF.

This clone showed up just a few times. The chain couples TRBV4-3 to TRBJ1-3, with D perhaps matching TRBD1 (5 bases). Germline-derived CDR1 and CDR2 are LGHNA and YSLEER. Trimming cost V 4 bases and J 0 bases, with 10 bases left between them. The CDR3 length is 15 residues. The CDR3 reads CASSPQVFSGNTIYF. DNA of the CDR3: TGCGCCAGCAGCCCACAGGTTTTCTCTGGAAACACCATATATTTT.